The clone carrying this TCR beta chain was seen more than once but under ten times. Its antigen remains unidentified. This sample is part of a study of shared clonotypes between healthy human individuals. Overall study results and limits: Blood was the only sampled material, and tissue repertoires likely differ. When compared with the clonotypes that were shared by all four sorted-subset donors, the non-shared clonotypes turned out to have lower generation probabilities.

This CDR3 is built from 13 residues. Germline V lookup: CDR1 MNHEY, CDR2 SVGAGI. V lost 2 bases to trimming and J lost 1 base, with 5 bases between them. Libraries were prepared by immunoSEQ multiplex PCR; TCRdb keeps only in-frame clonotypes and omits some of them. The table shows over a million clones, with 70% to 80% occurring only once. The specimen was memory CD4+ T cells from PBMCs. The subset: CD45RA-negative fraction. The TCR originated in a young man in good health. Some clones in this sample may be carry-over from other donors' samples. This rearrangement joins TRBV6-5 to TRBJ1-2, with unresolved D. This chain's CDR3 is CASSYRVNYGYTF. The CDR3 DNA sequence: TGTGCCAGCAGTTACAGGGTTAACTATGGCTACACCTTC.